This T cell receptor (beta chain) was observed in a study of human thymus T cells (dated by TCRdb to 2019 to 2021). In terms of the full investigation: TCR alpha and beta repertoires from about eight infant thymus samples and four related peripheral blood samples were characterized in the study. Donor ages ranging from roughly 7 to 250 days were recorded, and six or seven male and a couple of female infants were included in the cohort. General conclusions and limits of the study: Both the thymic and the peripheral blood repertoires appeared to show biased V and J gene segment usage. On average, thymus samples gave 650,000 to 850,000 unique TCRB clonotypes, whereas blood samples gave about 84,000. The related research found that thymic TCR repertoires overlapped highly between unrelated individuals.

The germline V gene specifies SGDLS as CDR1 and YYNGEE as CDR2. The CDR3 holds 16 amino acids from the cysteine to the phenylalanine. Here the CDR3 DNA is all that survives: 48 bases in frame from base 1. V and J lose 4 bases and 7 bases, and a span of 18 bases separates them. Thymus tissue was obtained as surgical resects removed during corrective cardiac surgery. The donors were immunologically healthy infants in Finland who had open corrective cardiac surgery for congenital heart defects. Thymocytes were released mechanically from tissue and stored at -70 °C as pellets of roughly 8.5-32 million cells. Genomic DNA was extracted from frozen cell pellets with a QIAsymphony instrument. Comment on this clone: What antigen it recognizes has not been identified. One base away there is no much larger clone; base qualities are not given.

Using the immunoSEQ multiplex PCR assay, the TCRB and TCRAD loci were amplified from a standardized quantity of quality-controlled genomic DNA. The V(D)J region was spanned by amplicons of a length sufficient to cover the CDR3 and to identify V and J genes. The commercial immunoSEQ service was used to sequence amplicons on an Illumina platform. On the study's bioinformatics: Primer bias and sequencing errors were corrected as previously described, and TCRAD and TCRB definitions were based on the IMGT database. immunoSEQ Analyzer 3.0 and VDJTools were used for repertoire analysis, which covered basic statistics, V/J segment usage, diversity estimates, rarefaction and pairwise overlap. Chao1, ChaoE, Efron-Thisted, Shannon and inverse Simpson indices were used to estimate diversity, which was also estimated on datasets down-sampled to the smallest sample. Repertoire overlap used strict matching of CDR3 nucleotide sequence, V gene and J gene, with Jaccard-based multidimensional scaling clustering. Held by TCRdb, this immuneACCESS table contains in-frame sequences only and omits some clones. Under half of the omission traces to an unresolved V gene where checked; the cause of the rest is unknown. V and J calls and clone size come straight from that table; D and trimming were deduced from the DNA. Counted in this sample were around 120,000 clones; 90% to 95% of them appeared once. Approximately 0.022% of the sample is held by the ten biggest clonotypes.

The chain is assembled from TRBV9 and TRBJ1-6; possibly the D gene is TRBD1, per 5 matching bases. The receptor was derived from a boy in the first two years of life with a congenital heart defect but otherwise immunologically healthy. The sample comprised thymus tissue. The CDR3 reads as follows: CASSPTRQSLNSPLHF. The DNA sequence follows: TGTGCCAGCAGCCCCACCAGACAGTCCCTCAATTCACCCCTCCACTTT.